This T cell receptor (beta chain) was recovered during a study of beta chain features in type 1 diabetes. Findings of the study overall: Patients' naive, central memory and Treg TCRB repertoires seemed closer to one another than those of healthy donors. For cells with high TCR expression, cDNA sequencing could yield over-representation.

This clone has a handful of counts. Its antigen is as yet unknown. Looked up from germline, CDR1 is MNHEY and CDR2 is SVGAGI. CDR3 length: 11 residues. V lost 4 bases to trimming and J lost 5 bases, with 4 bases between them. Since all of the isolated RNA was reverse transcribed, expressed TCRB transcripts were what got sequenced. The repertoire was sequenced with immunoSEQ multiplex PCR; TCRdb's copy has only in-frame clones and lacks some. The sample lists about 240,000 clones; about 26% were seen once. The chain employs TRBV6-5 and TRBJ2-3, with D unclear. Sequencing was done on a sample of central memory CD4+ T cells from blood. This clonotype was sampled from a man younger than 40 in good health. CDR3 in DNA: TGTGCCAGCAGTTCCGGAGATACGCAGTATTTT. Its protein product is CASSSGDTQYF.